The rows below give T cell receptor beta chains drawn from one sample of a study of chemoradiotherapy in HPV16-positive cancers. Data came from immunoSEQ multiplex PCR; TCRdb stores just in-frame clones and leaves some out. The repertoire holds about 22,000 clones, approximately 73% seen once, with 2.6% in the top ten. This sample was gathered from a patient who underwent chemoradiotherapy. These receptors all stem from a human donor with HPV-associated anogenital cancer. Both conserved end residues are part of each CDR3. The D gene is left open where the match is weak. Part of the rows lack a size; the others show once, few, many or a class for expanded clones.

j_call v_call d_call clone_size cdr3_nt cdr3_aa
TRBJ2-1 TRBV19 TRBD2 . TGTGCCAGTAGTATCCCTGGGACTAGCGTAAATGAGCAGTTCTTC CASSIPGTSVNEQFF
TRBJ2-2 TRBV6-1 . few TGTGCCAGCAGTGGGGGAGGTGGGGAGCTGTTTTTT CASSGGGGELFF
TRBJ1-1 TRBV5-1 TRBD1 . TGCGCCAGCACAACAGGGGGCAGCGGCACTGAAGCTTTCTTT CASTTGGSGTEAFF
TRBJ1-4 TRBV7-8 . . TGTGCCAGCAGACCCGCTGGAATCCCACGGGACGGGCACGAAAAACTGTTTTTT CASRPAGIPRDGHEKLFF
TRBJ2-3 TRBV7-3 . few TGTGCCAGCAGCTTAGCGGGGGCTAGCACAGATACGCAGTATTTT CASSLAGASTDTQYF
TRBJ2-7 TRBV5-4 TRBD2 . TGTGCCAGCAGCTCACGGACTAGCGGGGGACATCCCTACGAGCAGTACTTC CASSSRTSGGHPYEQYF
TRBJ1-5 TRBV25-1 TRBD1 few TGTGCCAGCAGTGGGACAGGGTTTGGGGACAATCAGCCCCAGCATTTT CASSGTGFGDNQPQHF
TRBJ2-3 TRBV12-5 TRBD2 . TGTGCTAGTGGTTTGGGCTGGGGGGGGAGCACAGATACGCAGTATTTT CASGLGWGGSTDTQYF
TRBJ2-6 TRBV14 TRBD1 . TGTGCCAGCAGCCAAGACACCGCAGGGGGCCCTTTTGACGTCCTGACTTTC CASSQDTAGGPFDVLTF
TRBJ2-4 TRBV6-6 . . TGTGCCAGCGCGGAAGAGCGGAACCCATCTCGGAACATTCAGTACTTC CASAEERNPSRNIQYF
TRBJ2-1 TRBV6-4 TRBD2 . TGTGCCAGCAGTATACTAGCGGGAGGAGGGGTGAATGAGCAGTTCTTC CASSILAGGGVNEQFF
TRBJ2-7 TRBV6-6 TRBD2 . TGTGCCAGCAGTTACCGGGGGGGAGGGACACCCTATGAGCAGTACTTC CASSYRGGGTPYEQYF
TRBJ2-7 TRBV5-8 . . TGTGCCAGCAGCGACGGGACCACCTCCTACGAGCAGTACTTC CASSDGTTSYEQYF
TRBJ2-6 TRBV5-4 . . TGTGCCAGCAGCCCGGGGGGACAACCGCGCTCTGGGGCCAACGTCCTGACTTTC CASSPGGQPRSGANVLTF
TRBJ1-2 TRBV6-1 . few TGTGCCAGCAGTGAAGAACAGGGCTATGGCTACACCTTC CASSEEQGYGYTF
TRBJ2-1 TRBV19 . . TGTGCCAGTAGCGCGACTTCTTACATACACAATGAGCAGTTCTTC CASSATSYIHNEQFF
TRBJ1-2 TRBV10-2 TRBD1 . TGCGCCAGCAGACCGAGACAGGGGTATAACTATGGCTACACCTTC CASRPRQGYNYGYTF
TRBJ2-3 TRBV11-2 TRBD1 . TGTGCCAGCAACAAGGGGGCGCGGACAGATACGCAGTATTTT CASNKGARTDTQYF
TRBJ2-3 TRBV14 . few TGTGCCAGCAGCTCACGGACTACAGCGGGCACAGATACGCAGTATTTT CASSSRTTAGTDTQYF
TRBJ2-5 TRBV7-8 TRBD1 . TGTGCCAGCAGCCTAGGACAGGAAGAGACCCAGTACTTC CASSLGQEETQYF
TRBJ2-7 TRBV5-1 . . TGCGCCAGCAGCTCCGGGACGCGCGAGCAGTACTTC CASSSGTREQYF
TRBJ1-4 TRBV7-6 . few TGTGCCAGCAGGCCGGACGGTGCAACTAATGAAAAACTGTTTTTT CASRPDGATNEKLFF
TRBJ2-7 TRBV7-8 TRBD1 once TGTGCCAGCATGAAGTTTAGGGACAGCCCCTACGAGCAGTACTTC CASMKFRDSPYEQYF
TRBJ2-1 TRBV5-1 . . TGCGCCAGCATAGGGGCTGTGCAGCAGTTCTTC CASIGAVQQFF
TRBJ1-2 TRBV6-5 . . TGTGCCAGCAGTTACTCTGGCGCTTTATTATCATATGGCTACACCTTC CASSYSGALLSYGYTF
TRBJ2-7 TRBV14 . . TGTGCCAGCAGCCGACGGACGTACGAGCAGTACTTC CASSRRTYEQYF
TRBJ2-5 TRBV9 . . TGTGCCAGCAGCGTGACAGGTCAAGAGACCCAGTACTTC CASSVTGQETQYF
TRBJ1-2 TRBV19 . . TGTGCCAGTAGTGGCCAGACAGGAAACTATGGCTACACCTTC CASSGQTGNYGYTF
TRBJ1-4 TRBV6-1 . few TGTGCCACCACCGCGCGGCCGCTCTCCAATGAAAAACTGTTTTTT CATTARPLSNEKLFF
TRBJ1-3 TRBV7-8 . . TGTGCCAGCAGTCTTATATCTCCGGACAGCTCTGGAAACACCATATATTTT CASSLISPDSSGNTIYF
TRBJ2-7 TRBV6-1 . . TGTGCCAGCATACTCGGACCTGACGAGCAGTACTTC CASILGPDEQYF
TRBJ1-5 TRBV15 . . TGTGCCACCAGCAGAGATTCGGCGGCCGCTCTCAATCAGCCCCAGCATTTT CATSRDSAAALNQPQHF
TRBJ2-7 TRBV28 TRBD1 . TGTGCCAGCAGTCCCGGACAGGGAAGGTACGAGCAGTACTTC CASSPGQGRYEQYF
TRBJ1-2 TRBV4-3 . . TGCGCCAGCAGCCAGGTACCCGACAGGACTGGCTACACCTTC CASSQVPDRTGYTF
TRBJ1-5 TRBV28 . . TGTGCCAGCAGTTTAATCGGCAATCAGCCCCAGCATTTT CASSLIGNQPQHF
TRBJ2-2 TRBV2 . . TGTGCCAGCAGCGCGGAGGGGGGGAAAGGTGGGGAGCTGTTTTTT CASSAEGGKGGELFF
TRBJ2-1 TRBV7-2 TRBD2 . TGTGCCAGCAGCTTACTAGCGGGAGGCAGGCATGAGCAGTTCTTC CASSLLAGGRHEQFF
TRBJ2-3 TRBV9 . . TGTGCCAGCAGCGTAGCAGATACGCAGTATTTT CASSVADTQYF
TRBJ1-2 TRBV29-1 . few TGCAGCGTTGTCCTACAGGGTTTCTATGGCTACACCTTC CSVVLQGFYGYTF
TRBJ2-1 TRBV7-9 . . TGTGCCAGCAGCAACTTGGGAGATGAGCAGTTCTTC CASSNLGDEQFF
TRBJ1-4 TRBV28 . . TGTGCCAGCAGTTTTCCCCATGAAAAACTGTTTTTT CASSFPHEKLFF
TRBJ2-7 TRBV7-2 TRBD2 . TGTGCCAGCAGCTTAAGCGGGAGTGGTCTTTACGAGCAGTACTTC CASSLSGSGLYEQYF
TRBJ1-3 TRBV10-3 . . TGTGCCATCAGTGAGGGGCCCACTACCATTGGAAACACCATATATTTT CAISEGPTTIGNTIYF
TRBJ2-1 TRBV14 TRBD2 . TGTGCCAGCAGCCCATATAAGGGACTAGCGGGGGGGAGCTCCTACAATGAGCAGTTCTTC CASSPYKGLAGGSSYNEQFF
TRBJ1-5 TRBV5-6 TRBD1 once TGTGCCAGCAGCTTTCGAGGGACAGGCAATCAGCCCCAGCATTTT CASSFRGTGNQPQHF
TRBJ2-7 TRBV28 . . TGTGCCAGCAGTTTATCCAGCTTTTCCTACGAGCAGTACTTC CASSLSSFSYEQYF
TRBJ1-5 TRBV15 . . TGTGCCACCAGCAGAGGAGGAGGGAATAGCAATCAGCCCCAGCATTTT CATSRGGGNSNQPQHF
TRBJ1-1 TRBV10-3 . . TGTGCCATCAGGGGGCGCGACACTGAAGCTTTCTTT CAIRGRDTEAFF
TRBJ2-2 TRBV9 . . TGTGCCAGCAGCAGAGAGAACACCGGGGAGCTGTTTTTT CASSRENTGELFF
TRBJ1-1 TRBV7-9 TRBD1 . TGTGCCAGCAGCTTAGAAGGGGACAGGGACACTGAAGCTTTCTTT CASSLEGDRDTEAFF
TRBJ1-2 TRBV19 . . TGTGCCAGTAGTCAACGGGCCGCGGGTGGCTACACCTTC CASSQRAAGGYTF
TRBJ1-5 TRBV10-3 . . TGTGCCTCGAGGGCGGACACAAGCAATCAGCCCCAGCATTTT CASRADTSNQPQHF
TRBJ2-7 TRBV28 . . TGTGCCAGCAATACACGGGGGGCCGCTTACGAGCAGTACTTC CASNTRGAAYEQYF
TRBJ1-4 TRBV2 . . TGTGCCAGCAGTGCAAGGCGTCAGATTAATGAAAAACTGTTTTTT CASSARRQINEKLFF
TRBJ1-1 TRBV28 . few TGTGCCAGCCGGGAACTTTCCAACACTGAAGCTTTCTTT CASRELSNTEAFF
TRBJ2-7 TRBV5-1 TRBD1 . TGCGCCAGCAGCTTGGCCCCCGGGACAGGAACCTACGAGCAGTACTTC CASSLAPGTGTYEQYF
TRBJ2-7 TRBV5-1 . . TGCGCCAGCAGCTTTGAGACAGTCTCCTACGAGCAGTACTTC CASSFETVSYEQYF
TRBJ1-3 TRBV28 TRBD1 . TGTGCCAGCAGTTTGTCGGACAGGGTTACTGGAAACACCATATATTTT CASSLSDRVTGNTIYF